This record covers a single TCR beta chain. Its antigen is as yet unknown. This record comes from a study of T cell responses to AZD1222 COVID-19 vaccine. The repertoire was sequenced with immunoSEQ multiplex PCR; TCRdb's copy has only in-frame clones and lacks some. The data show more than 140,000 clones, 88% seen once. The study, taken as a whole, reports: The study found vaccine-associated CD4 TCRs spanning spike, dominant at 160-218 and 743-854.

Germline trimming cut 10 bases from V and 3 bases from J; bases unmatched to any gene: 11. This CDR3 region has 15 residues. Germline CDR1 LNHDA, CDR2 SQIVND (reference sequence). This chain links TRBV19 with TRBJ2-7; 11 nucleotides match TRBD1. This receptor was identified in an adult in good health. Sequenced here: peripheral blood, sampled on day 0 of AZD1222 vaccination. CDR3 protein: CATKPTGTGGYEQYF. The DNA of the CDR3 is TGTGCCACCAAACCGACCGGGACAGGGGGCTACGAGCAGTACTTC.